This T cell receptor (beta chain) comes out of a study of regulatory T cells in long-lasting Graves disease. Study-level background: Patients met the persistent Graves' disease definition after over 5 years of antithyroid drugs with positive TSH receptor antibodies.

Trimming stripped 6 bases from V and 3 bases from J, with 2 bases between. The CDR3 has 10 residues. Germline-derived CDR1 and CDR2 are MDHEN and SYDVKM. Whole-study findings and limits: A greater number of public clonotypes (approximately 2,500) was shared by persistent patients than by new patients (approximately 880).

This clonotype showed up many times. Its antigen is undetermined. Arm-PCR of CDR3 regions and iRepertoire HTBI primers were used to build TCR beta libraries. One entry per CDR3 protein results from TCRdb running MiXCR on the multiplex PCR reads. Among roughly 300,000 distinct CDR3 sequences listed, about 18% were seen once. Time point in this sample: persistent/refractory GD, antithyroid drugs over 5 years with positive TRAb. PBMC RNA was the source of the TCR library. The specimen was peripheral blood mononuclear cells (PBMCs), collected when the disease was refractory, from a patient treated with antithyroid drugs. This chain connects TRBV28 to TRBJ1-1; no reliable D call. The receptor was isolated from a female donor with Graves disease. CDR3 DNA sequence: TGTGCCAGCAGAGACACTGAAGCTTTCTTT. Its protein product is CASRDTEAFF.